This section outlines one T cell receptor beta chain sequence together with its context. Its antigen remains unknown. This entry comes from a study of cytomegalovirus exposure and HLA in healthy donors. Study-wide background: Researchers found that roughly 81% of 350 to 500 genotyped donors fell within the Caucasian-associated ancestry cluster.

General study points: Association of a missense DCLRE1C variant with TCR beta V- and J-gene trimming was reported in a later analysis.

This CDR3 has 17 amino acids. Trimming removed 5 bases from V and 4 bases from J; junction bases left unmatched: 15. Germline V gene lookup returns CDR1 SGHVS and CDR2 FNYEAQ. Amplification used 60 Vbeta primers and 13 Jbeta primers. Sequenced by immunoSEQ multiplex PCR; TCRdb stores in-frame clones only, minus some. The data hold about 250,000 clones, with 78% observed a single time. Sequenced input: PBMCs. The receptor was isolated from a boy younger than 18 in good health and CMV-seronegative. This chain links TRBV7-6 with TRBJ1-2; 8 bases match TRBD1. In DNA form, the CDR3 reads TGTGCCAGCAGCCAAGACAGGGGCCTACCTAGTAGCTATGGCTACACCTTC. Protein product: CASSQDRGLPSSYGYTF.